This T cell receptor (beta chain) was profiled in a study of T cells after yellow fever vaccination. TCRdb redid the calling of the 5' RACE reads with MiXCR, one entry per CDR3 protein. The sample shows approximately 330,000 distinct CDR3 sequences, approximately 12% of them seen only once. Sequencing was performed on CD4+ T cells sorted from PBMCs, taken 15 days after the yellow fever booster vaccination. The source of this sequence is a man between 18 and 35 years old who received the YFV17D yellow fever vaccine.

CDR3 in DNA: TGTGCCAGCAGCGTCGACCGACTCTGCGAAGCTTTCTTT. Translating gives CASSVDRLCEAFF. This chain uses TRBV9 with TRBJ1-1; no firm D call. CDR3 length: 13 residues. V was cut by 2 bases and J by 8 bases, with 13 bases left in between. Looked up from germline, CDR1 is SGDLS and CDR2 is YYNGEE.